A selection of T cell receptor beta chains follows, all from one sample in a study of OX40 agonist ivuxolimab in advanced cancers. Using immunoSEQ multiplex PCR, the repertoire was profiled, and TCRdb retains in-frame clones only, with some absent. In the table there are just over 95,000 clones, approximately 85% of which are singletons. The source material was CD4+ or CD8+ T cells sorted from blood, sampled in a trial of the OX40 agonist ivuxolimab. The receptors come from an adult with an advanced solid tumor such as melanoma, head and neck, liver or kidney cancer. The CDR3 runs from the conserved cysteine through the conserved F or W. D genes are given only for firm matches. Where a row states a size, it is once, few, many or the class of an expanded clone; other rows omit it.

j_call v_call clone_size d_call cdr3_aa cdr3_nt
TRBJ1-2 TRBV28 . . CAFGGVEDGYTF TGTGCCTTTGGAGGGGTGGAGGATGGCTACACCTTC
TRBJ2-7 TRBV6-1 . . CASSQGPYEQYF TGTGCCAGCAGCCAGGGACCCTACGAGCAGTACTTC
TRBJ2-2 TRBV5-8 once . CASSYPVLQGVRAMSGELFF TGTGCCAGCAGCTATCCCGTCTTGCAGGGCGTCCGGGCCATGAGTGGGGAGCTGTTTTTT
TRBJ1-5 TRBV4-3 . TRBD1 CASSQDAGGGQPQHF TGCGCCAGCAGCCAAGATGCAGGGGGCGGGCAGCCCCAGCATTTT
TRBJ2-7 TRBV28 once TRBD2 CARTIRTSGSYEQYF TGTGCCAGAACTATAAGGACTAGCGGGTCCTACGAGCAGTACTTC
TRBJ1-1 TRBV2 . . CASSGGAPRTEAFF TGTGCCAGCAGTGGTGGGGCGCCTAGGACTGAAGCTTTCTTT
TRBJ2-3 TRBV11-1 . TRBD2 CASSPRTSRRTDTQYF TGTGCCAGCAGCCCCCGGACTAGCCGCCGCACAGATACGCAGTATTTT
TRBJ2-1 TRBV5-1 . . CASSPGSGLNEQFF TGCGCCAGCAGCCCAGGGAGCGGTTTGAATGAGCAGTTCTTC
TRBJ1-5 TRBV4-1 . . CASSQEGRQGQPQHF TGCGCCAGCAGCCAAGAGGGAAGGCAGGGGCAGCCCCAGCATTTT
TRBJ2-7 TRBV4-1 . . CASSLRDWETEQYF TGCGCCAGCAGCCTACGGGACTGGGAGACCGAGCAGTACTTC
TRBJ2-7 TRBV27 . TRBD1 CASSLRRTGGEQYF TGTGCCAGCAGTCTACGAAGGACAGGGGGCGAGCAGTACTTC
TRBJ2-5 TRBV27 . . CASRLLVRSETQYF TGTGCCAGCAGATTACTAGTACGGTCGGAGACCCAGTACTTC
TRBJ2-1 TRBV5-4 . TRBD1 CASSPDRVSYNEQFF TGTGCCAGCAGCCCGGACAGGGTTTCGTACAATGAGCAGTTCTTC
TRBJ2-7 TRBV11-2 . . CASSFGSWYEQYF TGTGCCAGCAGCTTTGGGTCGTGGTACGAGCAGTACTTC
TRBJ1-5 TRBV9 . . CASSAGGGNQPQHF TGTGCCAGCAGCGCCGGGGGGGGCAATCAGCCCCAGCATTTT
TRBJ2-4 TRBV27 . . CASSPHPGTLNIQYF TGTGCCAGCAGTCCCCATCCCGGGACTTTAAACATTCAGTACTTC
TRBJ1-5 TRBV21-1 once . CASSKDLTTPHQNNQPQHF TGTGCCAGCAGCAAAGACCTAACGACACCACACCAAAACAATCAGCCCCAGCATTTT
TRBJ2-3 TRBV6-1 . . CASTSSRVSQYF TGTGCCAGCACCTCCTCCAGGGTTTCGCAGTATTTT
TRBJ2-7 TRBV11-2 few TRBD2 CASSLAATQRESTYEQYF TGTGCCAGCAGCTTAGCCGCTACCCAGCGGGAGAGCACCTACGAGCAGTACTTC
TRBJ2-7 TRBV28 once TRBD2 CASSLWGGFSSYEQYF TGTGCCAGCAGTTTATGGGGAGGGTTCAGTTCCTACGAGCAGTACTTC